This T cell receptor (beta chain) was retrieved from a study of low-dose radiotherapy and immunotherapy resistance in tumors (dated by TCRdb to between 2021 and 2024). About the study as a whole: Patients in Cohort 1 were given 0.5 Gy per fraction every 2 weeks, and the prescribed total PTV dose was 6.5 Gy. Patients in Cohort 2 were given 1 Gy per fraction every two weeks, for a total of 13 Gy across 26 weeks. Nivolumab was administered intravenously as a 240 mg flat dose every two weeks, and ipilimumab was administered intravenously at 1 mg/kg every six weeks. Cyclophosphamide 200 mg/m2 was administered intravenously every two weeks, one day before each radiation and immunotherapy administration. Aspirin 300 mg was taken orally once daily by patients for four cycles, starting on cycle 1 day 1. No randomization into treatment groups was done for the people taking part in the trial. The translational analysis covered eight patients: three from the first dose cohort and the first five from the second dose cohort.

The label giving this sample's time point can be read as: before trial treatment. The donors took part in RACIN, a single-arm, phase I, dose-escalation trial that combined nivolumab, ipilimumab, aspirin, low-dose cyclophosphamide and low-dose radiotherapy. To be eligible, a patient needed to have an advanced solid tumor that was TIL-negative. The CDR3, cysteine through phenylalanine, is 15 amino acids long. Kept here is only the CDR3 DNA, which spans 45 bases and is read in frame from base 1. CDR1 and CDR2 (SGHRS, YFSETQ) derive from the germline V gene. Trimming accounts for 0 bases at V and 4 bases at J, while the number of junction bases matched to no gene is 4. There are many counts of this clonotype. Its antigen target is currently unknown. Per-nucleotide qualities are absent, and no much larger clonotype sits a single base away. The sequencer was an Illumina HiSeq 2500. First-strand cDNA was synthesized using Superscript III and a set of TRAV- and TRBV-specific primers, so that both TCRalpha and TCRbeta chains were covered. A roughly 18-cycle PCR with Phusion amplified the TCRs, pairing a constant-region primer with the adapter that was attached to the V primers. The MessageAmp II aRNA Amplification Kit was used to amplify the isolated mRNA, with in vitro transcription run for 15 to 20 hours at 37 degrees C. The Dynabeads mRNA DIRECT Purification Kit was used to isolate mRNA for TCR sequencing. Indexed Illumina adapters were added in a second Phusion PCR of about 24 cycles, and the PCR products were purified with AMPure XP beads. The paper's data handling went like this. Using custom Perl scripts, TCR sequences that encoded the same protein were pooled, out-of-frame sequences were dropped, and the abundance of each clonotype was calculated. Any TCR sequence supported by only a single read was excluded from analysis. Repertoire metrics included Shannon entropy, Gini index, clonality, richness, and frequency of TCRs shared between repertoires. The public sequencing data were trimmed at Q25 with fastp and processed into clonotypes with MiXCR by TCRdb, which kept only in-frame beta chains. One record per CDR3 amino acid sequence lists the most common genes and DNA. TCRdb's processing, not the authors' own work, is the source of the V and J calls. For this sample the table gives tens of thousands of distinct CDR3 sequences, of which approximately 31% were detected only once. Jointly, the top ten make up 11% of the sample.

Sequenced material: PBMCs, taken before treatment. This receptor was identified in a female donor with ovarian cancer. The chain is made from TRBV5-1 and TRBJ1-1; 9 central nucleotides agree with TRBD1. The CDR3 corresponds to CASSLEQGAITEAFF. The nucleotide sequence reads TGCGCCAGCAGCTTGGAACAGGGGGCGATCACTGAAGCTTTCTTT. Supplemented by the reference TRBV5-1 and TRBJ1-1 proteins around the CDR3, the complete variable domain is KAGVTQTPRYLIKTRGQQVTLSCSPISGHRSVSWYQQTPGQGLQFLFEYFSETQRNKGNFPGRFSGRQFSNSRSEMNVSTLELGDSALYLCASSLEQGAITEAFFGQGTRLTVV.